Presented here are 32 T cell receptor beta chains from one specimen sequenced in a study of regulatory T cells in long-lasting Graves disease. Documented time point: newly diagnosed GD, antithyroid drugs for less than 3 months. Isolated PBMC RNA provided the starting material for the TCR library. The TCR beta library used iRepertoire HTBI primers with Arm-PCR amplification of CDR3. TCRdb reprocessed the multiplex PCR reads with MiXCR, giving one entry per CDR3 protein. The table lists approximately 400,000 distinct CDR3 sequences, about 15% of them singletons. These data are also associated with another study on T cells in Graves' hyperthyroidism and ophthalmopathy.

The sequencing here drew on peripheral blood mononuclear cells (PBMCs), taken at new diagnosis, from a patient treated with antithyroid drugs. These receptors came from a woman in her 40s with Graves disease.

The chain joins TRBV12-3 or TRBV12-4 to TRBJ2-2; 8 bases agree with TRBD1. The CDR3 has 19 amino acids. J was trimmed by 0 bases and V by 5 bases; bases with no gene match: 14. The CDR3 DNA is TGTGCCAGCAGTCCGCGGAGCAGGGGGCTCAACGCGAACACCGGGGAGCTGTTTTTT. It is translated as CASSPRSRGLNANTGELFF.

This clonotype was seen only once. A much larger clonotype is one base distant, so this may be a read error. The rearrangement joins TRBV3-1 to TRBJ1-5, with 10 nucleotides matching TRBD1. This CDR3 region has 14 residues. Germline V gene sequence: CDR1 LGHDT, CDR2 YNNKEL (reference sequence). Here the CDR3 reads CAGSQDRGHQPQHF. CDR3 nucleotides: TGTGCCGGCAGCCAAGACAGGGGGCATCAGCCCCAGCATTTT.

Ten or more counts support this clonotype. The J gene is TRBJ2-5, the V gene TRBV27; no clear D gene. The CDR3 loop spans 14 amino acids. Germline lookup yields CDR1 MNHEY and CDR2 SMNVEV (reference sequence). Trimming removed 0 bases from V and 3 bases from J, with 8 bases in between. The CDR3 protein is CASSLSRTKETQYF. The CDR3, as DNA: TGTGCCAGCAGTTTATCGAGGACCAAAGAGACCCAGTACTTC.

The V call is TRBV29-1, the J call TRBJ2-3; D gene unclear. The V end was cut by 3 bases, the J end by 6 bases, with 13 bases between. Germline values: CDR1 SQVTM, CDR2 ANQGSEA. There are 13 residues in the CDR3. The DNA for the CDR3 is TGCAGCGTTGAGGAGTTGGTATCCGATACGCAGTATTTT. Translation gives CSVEELVSDTQYF.

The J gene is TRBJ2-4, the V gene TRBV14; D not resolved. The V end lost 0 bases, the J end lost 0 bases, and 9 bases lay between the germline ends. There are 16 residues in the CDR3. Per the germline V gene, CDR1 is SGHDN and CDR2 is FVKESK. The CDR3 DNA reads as TGTGCCAGCAGCCAAGATCTAGGGTTAGCCAAAAACATTCAGTACTTC. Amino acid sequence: CASSQDLGLAKNIQYF.

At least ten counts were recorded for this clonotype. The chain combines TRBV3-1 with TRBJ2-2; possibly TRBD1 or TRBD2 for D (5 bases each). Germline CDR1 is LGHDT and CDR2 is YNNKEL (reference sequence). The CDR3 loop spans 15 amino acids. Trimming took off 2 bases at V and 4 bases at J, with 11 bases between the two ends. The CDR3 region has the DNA TGTGCCAGCAGCCAAAGTTGGGACGGCACCGGGGAGCTGTTTTTT. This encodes CASSQSWDGTGELFF.

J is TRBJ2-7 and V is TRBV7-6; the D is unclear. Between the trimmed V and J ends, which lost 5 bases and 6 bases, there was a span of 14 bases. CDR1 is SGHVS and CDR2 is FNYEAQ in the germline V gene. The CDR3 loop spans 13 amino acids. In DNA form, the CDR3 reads TGTGCCAGCAGCGAGACGTGGGTTTCCGAGCAGTACTTC. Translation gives CASSETWVSEQYF.

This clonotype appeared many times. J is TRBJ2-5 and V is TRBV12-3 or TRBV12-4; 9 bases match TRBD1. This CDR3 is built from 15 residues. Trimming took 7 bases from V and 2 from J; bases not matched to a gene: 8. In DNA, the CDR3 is TGTGCCAGCACCCTTTGGGGACAGGGTCAAGAGACCCAGTACTTC. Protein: CASTLWGQGQETQYF.

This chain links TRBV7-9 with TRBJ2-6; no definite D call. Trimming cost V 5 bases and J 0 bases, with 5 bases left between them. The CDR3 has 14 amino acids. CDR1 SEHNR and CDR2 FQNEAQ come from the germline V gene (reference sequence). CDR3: CASSDNSGANVLTF. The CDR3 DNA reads TGTGCCAGCAGCGATAACTCTGGGGCCAACGTCCTGACTTTC.

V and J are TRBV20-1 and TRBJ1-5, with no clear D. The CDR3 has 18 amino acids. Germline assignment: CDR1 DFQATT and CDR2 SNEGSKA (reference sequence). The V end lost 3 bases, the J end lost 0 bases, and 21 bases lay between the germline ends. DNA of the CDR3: TGCAGTGCTAGCCCTCCGGCAGGAGCAACTTATAGCAATCAGCCCCAGCATTTT. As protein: CSASPPAGATYSNQPQHF.

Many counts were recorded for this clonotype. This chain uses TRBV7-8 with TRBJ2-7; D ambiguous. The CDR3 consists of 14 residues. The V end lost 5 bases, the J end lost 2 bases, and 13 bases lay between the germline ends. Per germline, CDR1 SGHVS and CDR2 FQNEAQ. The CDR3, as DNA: TGTGCCAGCAGCATAGGTCCTTTTACCTACGAGCAGTACTTC. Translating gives CASSIGPFTYEQYF.

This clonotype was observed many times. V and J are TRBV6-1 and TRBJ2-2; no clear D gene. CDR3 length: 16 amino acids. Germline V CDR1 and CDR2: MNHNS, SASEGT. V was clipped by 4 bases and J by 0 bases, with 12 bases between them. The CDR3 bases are TGTGCCAGCAGTGTGGTTTGGCTTACGAACACCGGGGAGCTGTTTTTT. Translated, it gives CASSVVWLTNTGELFF.

CDR3 in DNA: TGTGCCAGCAGTTTTAACCGGGGTTGGCAGTTCTTC. Protein sequence: CASSFNRGWQFF. The rearrangement joins TRBV12-3 or TRBV12-4 to TRBJ2-1, with D possibly TRBD2 on 5 matching bases. This CDR3 region has 12 residues. V was trimmed by 3 bases and J by 12 bases, leaving 12 bases between them.

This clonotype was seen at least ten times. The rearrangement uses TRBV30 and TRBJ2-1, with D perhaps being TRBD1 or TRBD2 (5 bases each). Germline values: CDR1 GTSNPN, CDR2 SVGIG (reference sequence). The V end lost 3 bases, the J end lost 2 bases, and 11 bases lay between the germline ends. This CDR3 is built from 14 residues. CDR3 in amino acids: CAWRGTPTYNEQFF. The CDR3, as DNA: TGTGCCTGGAGGGGGACCCCCACCTACAATGAGCAGTTCTTC.

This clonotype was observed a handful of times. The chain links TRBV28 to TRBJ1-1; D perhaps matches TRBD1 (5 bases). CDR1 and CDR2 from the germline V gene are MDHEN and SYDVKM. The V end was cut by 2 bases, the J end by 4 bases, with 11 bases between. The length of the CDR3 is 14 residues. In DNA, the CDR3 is TGTGCCAGCAGTTTAGGGGGGGTCTTCACTGAAGCTTTCTTT. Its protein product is CASSLGGVFTEAFF.

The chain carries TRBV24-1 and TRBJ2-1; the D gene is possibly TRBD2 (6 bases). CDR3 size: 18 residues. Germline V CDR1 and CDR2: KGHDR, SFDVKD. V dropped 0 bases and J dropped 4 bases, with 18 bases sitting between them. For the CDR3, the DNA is TGTGCCACCAGTGATTTGGGCACATCCGGGAGCCTATACAATGAGCAGTTCTTC. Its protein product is CATSDLGTSGSLYNEQFF.

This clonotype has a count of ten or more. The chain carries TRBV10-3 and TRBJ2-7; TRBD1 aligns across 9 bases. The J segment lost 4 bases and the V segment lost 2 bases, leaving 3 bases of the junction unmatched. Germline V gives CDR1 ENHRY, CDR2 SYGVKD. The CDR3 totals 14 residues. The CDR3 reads CAISEPDRGYEQYF. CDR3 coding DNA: TGTGCCATCAGTGAGCCGGACAGGGGATACGAGCAGTACTTC.

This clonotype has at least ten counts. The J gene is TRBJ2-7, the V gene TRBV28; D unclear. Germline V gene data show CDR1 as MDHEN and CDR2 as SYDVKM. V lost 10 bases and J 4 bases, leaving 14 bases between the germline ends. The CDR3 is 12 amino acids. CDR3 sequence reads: CATSQYSYEQYF. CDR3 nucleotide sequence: TGTGCCACCAGCCAGTACTCTTACGAGCAGTACTTC.

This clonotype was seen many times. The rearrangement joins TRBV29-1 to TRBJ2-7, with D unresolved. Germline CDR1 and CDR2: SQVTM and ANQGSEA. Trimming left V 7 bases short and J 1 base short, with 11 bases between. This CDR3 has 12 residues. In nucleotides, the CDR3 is TGCAGCGCCGAGGACGGATCCTACGAGCAGTACTTC. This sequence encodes CSAEDGSYEQYF.

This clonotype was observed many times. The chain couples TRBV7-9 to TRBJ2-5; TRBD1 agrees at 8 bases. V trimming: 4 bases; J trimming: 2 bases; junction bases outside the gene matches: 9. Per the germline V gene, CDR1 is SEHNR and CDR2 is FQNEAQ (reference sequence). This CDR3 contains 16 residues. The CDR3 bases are TGTGCCAGCAGCTCTCGGGACAGGAGGCTGCAAGAGACCCAGTACTTC. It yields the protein CASSSRDRRLQETQYF. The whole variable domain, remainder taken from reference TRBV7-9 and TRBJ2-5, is DTGVSQNPRHKITKRGQNVTFRCDPISEHNRLYWYRQTLGQGPEFLTYFQNEAQLEKSRLLSDRFSAERPKGSFSTLEIQRTEQGDSAMYLCASSSRDRRLQETQYFGPGTRLLVL.

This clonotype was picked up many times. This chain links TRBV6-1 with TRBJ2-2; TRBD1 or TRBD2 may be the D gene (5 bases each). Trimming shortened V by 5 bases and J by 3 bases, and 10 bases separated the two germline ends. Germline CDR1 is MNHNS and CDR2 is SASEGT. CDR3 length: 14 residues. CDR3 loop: CASSRGTYTGELFF. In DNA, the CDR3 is TGTGCCAGCAGTAGAGGGACCTACACCGGGGAGCTGTTTTTT.

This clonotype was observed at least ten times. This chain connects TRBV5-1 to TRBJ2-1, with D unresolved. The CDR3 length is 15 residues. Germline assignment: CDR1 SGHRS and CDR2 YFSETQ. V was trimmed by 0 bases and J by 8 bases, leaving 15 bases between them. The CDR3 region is CASSLVGATEDEQFF. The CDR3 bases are TGCGCCAGCAGCTTGGTAGGAGCTACCGAGGATGAGCAGTTCTTC. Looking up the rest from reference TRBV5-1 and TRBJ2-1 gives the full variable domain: KAGVTQTPRYLIKTRGQQVTLSCSPISGHRSVSWYQQTPGQGLQFLFEYFSETQRNKGNFPGRFSGRQFSNSRSEMNVSTLELGDSALYLCASSLVGATEDEQFFGPGTRLTVL.

The CDR3 is CASSLARNRQETQYF. For the CDR3, the DNA is TGCGCCAGCAGCTTGGCCCGGAACAGACAAGAGACCCAGTACTTC. The V call is TRBV5-1, the J call TRBJ2-5; D gene ambiguous. Trimming removed 0 bases at V and 2 bases at J, with 11 bases between. This CDR3 region has 15 residues. CDR1 and CDR2 from the germline V gene are SGHRS and YFSETQ.

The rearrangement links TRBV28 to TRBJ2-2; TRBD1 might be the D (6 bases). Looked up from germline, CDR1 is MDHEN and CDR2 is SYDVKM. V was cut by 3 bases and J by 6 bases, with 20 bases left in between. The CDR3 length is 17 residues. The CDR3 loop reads CASSFGRGQRKPGELFF. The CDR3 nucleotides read TGTGCCAGCAGTTTCGGTAGGGGACAAAGGAAGCCCGGGGAGCTGTTTTTT. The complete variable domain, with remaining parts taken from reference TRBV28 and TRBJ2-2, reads DVKVTQSSRYLVKRTGEKVFLECVQDMDHENMFWYRQDPGLGLRLIYFSYDVKMKEKGDIPEGYSVSREKKERFSLILESASTNQTSMYLCASSFGRGQRKPGELFFGEGSRLTVL.

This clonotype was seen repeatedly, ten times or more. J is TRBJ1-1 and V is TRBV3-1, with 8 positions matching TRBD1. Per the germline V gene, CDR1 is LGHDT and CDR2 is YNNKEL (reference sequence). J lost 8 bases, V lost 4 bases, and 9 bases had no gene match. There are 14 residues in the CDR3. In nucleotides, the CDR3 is TGTGCCAGCAGCCCCTTGGGACAGGAGGTAGAAGCTTTCTTT. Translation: CASSPLGQEVEAFF.

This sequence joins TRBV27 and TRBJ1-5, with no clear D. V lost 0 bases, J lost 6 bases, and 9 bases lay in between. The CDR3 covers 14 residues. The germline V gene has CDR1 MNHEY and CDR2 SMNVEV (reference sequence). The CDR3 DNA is TGTGCCAGCAGTTTATCGAGAGAAAGTCAGCCCCAGCATTTT. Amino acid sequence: CASSLSRESQPQHF.

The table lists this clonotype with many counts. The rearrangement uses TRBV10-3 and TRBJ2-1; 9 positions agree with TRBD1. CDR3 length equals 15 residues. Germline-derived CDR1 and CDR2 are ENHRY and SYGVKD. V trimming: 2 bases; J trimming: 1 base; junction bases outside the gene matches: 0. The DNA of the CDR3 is TGTGCCATCAGTGAGGGACAGGGGTCCTACAATGAGCAGTTCTTC. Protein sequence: CAISEGQGSYNEQFF.

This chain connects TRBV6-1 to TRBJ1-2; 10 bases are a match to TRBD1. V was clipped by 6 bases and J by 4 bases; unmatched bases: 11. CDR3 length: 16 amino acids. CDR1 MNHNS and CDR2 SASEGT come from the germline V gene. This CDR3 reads CASRGQGFRLGYGYTF. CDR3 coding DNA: TGTGCCAGCAGGGGACAGGGGTTTCGTCTAGGCTATGGCTACACCTTC.

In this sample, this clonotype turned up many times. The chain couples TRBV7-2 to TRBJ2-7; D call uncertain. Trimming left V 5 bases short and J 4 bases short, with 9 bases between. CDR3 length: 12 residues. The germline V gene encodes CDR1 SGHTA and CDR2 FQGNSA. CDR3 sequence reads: CASSLDLYEQYF. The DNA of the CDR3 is TGTGCCAGCAGCCTGGACCTTTACGAGCAGTACTTC.

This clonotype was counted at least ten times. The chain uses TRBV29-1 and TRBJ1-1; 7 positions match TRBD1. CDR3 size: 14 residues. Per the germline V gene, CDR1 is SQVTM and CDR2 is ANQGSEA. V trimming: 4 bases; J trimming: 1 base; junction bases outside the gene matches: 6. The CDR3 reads CSVGLGTANTEAFF. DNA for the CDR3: TGCAGCGTTGGGTTGGGGACAGCGAACACTGAAGCTTTCTTT.

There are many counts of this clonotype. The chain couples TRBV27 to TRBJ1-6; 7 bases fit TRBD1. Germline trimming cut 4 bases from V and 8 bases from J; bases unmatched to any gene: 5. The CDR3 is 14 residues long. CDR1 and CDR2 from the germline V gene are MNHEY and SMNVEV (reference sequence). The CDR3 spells CASSSTGRDSPLHF. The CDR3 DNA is TGTGCCAGCAGTTCGACAGGGAGGGATTCACCCCTCCACTTT.

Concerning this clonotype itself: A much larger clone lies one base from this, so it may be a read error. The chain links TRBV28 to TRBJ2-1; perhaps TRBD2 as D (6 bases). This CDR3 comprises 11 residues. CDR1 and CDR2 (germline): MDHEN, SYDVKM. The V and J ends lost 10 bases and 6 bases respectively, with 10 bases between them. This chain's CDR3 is CANRLGNEQFF. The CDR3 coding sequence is TGTGCCAACAGACTAGGCAATGAGCAGTTCTTC.